This is a list of T cell receptor beta chains from one sample in a study of beta chain features in type 1 diabetes. The data were produced by immunoSEQ multiplex PCR, yet TCRdb's version contains in-frame clones alone and is incomplete. In the table there are 240,000 or so clones, roughly 30% of which are singletons. The sample taken for sequencing was central memory CD4+ T cells from blood. The receptors were sampled from a young man in good health. CDR3s leave out the opening cysteine and the closing phenylalanine or tryptophan.

V: TRBV4-3; J: TRBJ2-1; length: 11; CDR3: ASSQEGGNEQF
V: TRBV4-3; J: TRBJ2-5; length: 13; CDR3: ASSQEAGAFETQY
V: TRBV27; J: TRBJ1-2; length: 11; CDR3: ASSLSPGEYYT
V: TRBV11-2; J: TRBJ2-3; length: 13; CDR3: ASSLGRTAQDTQY
V: TRBV28; J: TRBJ1-2; length: 10; CDR3: ASRGAGRGYT
V: TRBV18; J: TRBJ2-7; length: 12; CDR3: ASSLVHSSYEQY
V: TRBV10-3; J: TRBJ2-3; length: 16; CDR3: AISESTGLTLGTDTQY
V: TRBV29-1; J: TRBJ1-1; length: 10; CDR3: SVEDGYTEAF
V: TRBV25-1; J: TRBJ2-7; length: 11; CDR3: ASSVDSQYEQY
V: TRBV18; J: TRBJ1-5; length: 12; CDR3: SSSPTTGNQPQH
V: TRBV10-3; J: TRBJ2-7; length: 9; CDR3: AIGTAYEQY
V: TRBV23-1; J: TRBJ1-5; length: 14; CDR3: ASSQSRGSCNQPQH
V: TRBV5-1; J: TRBJ1-5; length: 12; CDR3: ASSQDSGNQPQH
V: TRBV29-1; J: TRBJ2-7; length: 11; CDR3: SVAPGQGYEQY
V: TRBV28; J: TRBJ2-2; length: 15; CDR3: ASSLWGLAGGPGELF
V: TRBV7-9; J: TRBJ2-7; length: 13; CDR3: ASSPRLAEAYEQY
V: TRBV29-1; J: TRBJ1-2; length: 11; CDR3: SVEAPRGYGYT
V: TRBV2; J: TRBJ2-1; length: 11; CDR3: ASSGGGYNEQF
V: TRBV5-6; J: TRBJ2-3; length: 13; CDR3: ASSRTSGTTDTQY
V: TRBV28; J: TRBJ2-7; length: 13; CDR3: ASSTPTSGRHEQY
V: TRBV2; J: TRBJ1-4; length: 13; CDR3: ASSEWGAGNEKLF
V: TRBV30; J: TRBJ2-1; length: 13; CDR3: AWMRVPGQYNEQF
V: TRBV6-6; J: TRBJ1-1; length: 13; CDR3: ASSPAVGHHTEAF
V: TRBV30; J: TRBJ1-2; length: 11; CDR3: AWSVLAGRGYT
V: TRBV29-1; J: TRBJ2-7; length: 9; CDR3: SGGAPYEQY
V: TRBV4-1; J: TRBJ1-2; length: 14; CDR3: ASSHGGTEANYGYT
V: TRBV9; J: TRBJ2-2; length: 9; CDR3: ASSATGELF
V: TRBV5-4; J: TRBJ2-5; length: 11; CDR3: ASSPGGQETQY
V: TRBV19; J: TRBJ2-1; length: 16; CDR3: ASSIVYLRQSSYNEQF
V: TRBV7-9; J: TRBJ2-7; length: 11; CDR3: ASSLAGVYEQY
V: TRBV5-1; J: TRBJ1-1; length: 12; CDR3: ASSSREENTEAF
V: TRBV5-6; J: TRBJ2-1; length: 11; CDR3: ASSSWADNEQF
V: TRBV27; J: TRBJ2-1; length: 13; CDR3: ASSEGLAMSYEQF
V: TRBV7-6; J: TRBJ2-1; length: 14; CDR3: ASSRGRSGHLNEQF
V: TRBV29-1; J: TRBJ2-5; length: 10; CDR3: SATGASETQY
V: TRBV9; J: TRBJ2-6; length: 13; CDR3: ASSVWGSGANVLT
V: TRBV5-1; J: TRBJ2-5; length: 15; CDR3: ASSLGFRDGKQETQY
V: TRBV4-2; J: TRBJ1-2; length: 12; CDR3: ASSQDKGAYGYT
V: TRBV7-9; J: TRBJ2-7; length: 11; CDR3: ASSLAPTPEQY
V: TRBV5-1; J: TRBJ2-1; length: 13; CDR3: ASSLEGFSYNEQF
V: TRBV2; J: TRBJ1-6; length: 13; CDR3: ASSWRTAANSPLH
V: TRBV15; J: TRBJ2-1; length: 17; CDR3: ATSRDPPLLDRGNNEQF
V: TRBV4-3; J: TRBJ2-1; length: 13; CDR3: ASSLASGRNNEQF
V: TRBV11-2; J: TRBJ2-2; length: 15; CDR3: ASSLDLLQGNTGELF
V: TRBV23-1; J: TRBJ2-1; length: 14; CDR3: ASSQGRGQPYNEQF
V: TRBV23-1; J: TRBJ2-5; length: 15; CDR3: ASTALVEGPSQETQY
V: TRBV5-6; J: TRBJ2-5; length: 11; CDR3: ASSLWYQETQY
V: TRBV7-2; J: TRBJ2-1; length: 13; CDR3: ASASGSSGPSEQF
V: TRBV4-3; J: TRBJ2-7; length: 12; CDR3: ASSQGLQSYEQY
V: TRBV5-1; J: TRBJ2-7; length: 10; CDR3: ASSLAEGKQY
V: TRBV30; J: TRBJ2-5; length: 13; CDR3: AWSVLTSVQETQY
V: TRBV7-9; J: TRBJ2-1; length: 16; CDR3: ASSLKVRLAGVHNEQF
V: TRBV2; J: TRBJ2-3; length: 12; CDR3: ASRARITTDTQY
V: TRBV14; J: TRBJ2-5; length: 12; CDR3: ASSASGAGGTQY
V: TRBV4-3; J: TRBJ2-1; length: 12; CDR3: ASSGRAFYNEQF
V: TRBV13; J: TRBJ1-1; length: 13; CDR3: ASSLDIGQNTEAF
V: TRBV7-2; J: TRBJ2-5; length: 13; CDR3: ASSLASGPQETQY